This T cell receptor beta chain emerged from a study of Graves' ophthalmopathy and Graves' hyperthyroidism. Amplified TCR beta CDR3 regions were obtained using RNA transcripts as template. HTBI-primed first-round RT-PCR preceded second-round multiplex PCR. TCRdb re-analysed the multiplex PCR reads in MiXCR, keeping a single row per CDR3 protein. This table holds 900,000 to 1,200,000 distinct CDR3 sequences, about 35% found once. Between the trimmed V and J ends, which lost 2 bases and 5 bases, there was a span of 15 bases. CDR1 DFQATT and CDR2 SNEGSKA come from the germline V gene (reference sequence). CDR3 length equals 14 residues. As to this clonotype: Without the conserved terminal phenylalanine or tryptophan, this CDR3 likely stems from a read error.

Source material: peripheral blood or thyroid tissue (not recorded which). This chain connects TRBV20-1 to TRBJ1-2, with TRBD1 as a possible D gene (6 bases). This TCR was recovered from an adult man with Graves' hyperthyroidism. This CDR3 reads CSARKTGGWYGYTS. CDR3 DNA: TGCAGTGCTAGAAAGACAGGCGGCTGGTATGGCTACACCTCC.